The T cell receptor (beta chain) described here comes from a study of vaccination effects on CD4 cells after COVID-19. As for the study in general: A median of 72 days separated the second dose and sampling. General observations from the study: Late post-vaccination samples showed marked contraction of infection- and vaccine-induced clones.

Sequenced by immunoSEQ multiplex PCR; TCRdb stores in-frame clones only, minus some. The sample lists tens of thousands of clones, about 80% occurring once. For this clone: Its antigen is not known.

V dropped 4 bases and J dropped 2 bases, with 15 bases sitting between them. CDR3 length: 15 residues. Germline V gene sequence: CDR1 SGHRS, CDR2 YFSETQ. Within the ViraFEST assay, antigen-specific CD4+ T cells underwent expansion with viral peptide pools prior to sequencing. After roughly ten days in culture, the CD4+ T cells were isolated. The cohort was immunized with two doses of either the BNT162b2 or mRNA-1273 vaccine. Vaccinated recipients, who were negative for nucleocapsid antibodies, had no history of SARS-CoV-2 infection. J is TRBJ1-1 and V is TRBV5-1, with a weak D call TRBD1 (5 bases). This TCR was recovered from a human donor who received a COVID-19 vaccine. The sequenced sample was CD4+ T cells from PBMCs cultured with HCoV-229E spike peptides, obtained after COVID-19 vaccination. CDR3: CASSPWGRTNTEAFF. For the CDR3, the DNA is TGCGCCAGCAGCCCGTGGGGCAGGACCAACACTGAAGCTTTCTTT. Looking up the rest from reference TRBV5-1 and TRBJ1-1 gives the full variable domain: KAGVTQTPRYLIKTRGQQVTLSCSPISGHRSVSWYQQTPGQGLQFLFEYFSETQRNKGNFPGRFSGRQFSNSRSEMNVSTLELGDSALYLCASSPWGRTNTEAFFGQGTRLTVV.